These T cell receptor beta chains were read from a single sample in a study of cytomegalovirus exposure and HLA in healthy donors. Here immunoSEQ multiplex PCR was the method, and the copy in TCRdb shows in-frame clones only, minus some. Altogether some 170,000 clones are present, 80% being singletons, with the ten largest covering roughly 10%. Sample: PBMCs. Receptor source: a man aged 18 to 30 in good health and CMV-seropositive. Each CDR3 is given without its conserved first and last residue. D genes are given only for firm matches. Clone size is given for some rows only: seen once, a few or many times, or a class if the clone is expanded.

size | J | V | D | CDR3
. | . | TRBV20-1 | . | SAPRSNEQY
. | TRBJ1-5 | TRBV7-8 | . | ASRQGASNQPQH
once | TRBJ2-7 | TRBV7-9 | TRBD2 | SSSSQWGGSSYEQY
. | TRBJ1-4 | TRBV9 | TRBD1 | ASSAGQGGEKLF
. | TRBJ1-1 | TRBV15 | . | ATSRIRGEAF
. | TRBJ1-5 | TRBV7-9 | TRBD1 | ASSLGGTGGNQPQH
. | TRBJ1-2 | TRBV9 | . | ASSVGGRVYGYT
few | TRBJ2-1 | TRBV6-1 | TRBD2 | ASRTSGGNEQF
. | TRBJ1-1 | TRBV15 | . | ATSRGPGAEAF
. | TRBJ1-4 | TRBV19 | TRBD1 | ASSAGGPDEKLF
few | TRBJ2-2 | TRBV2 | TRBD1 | ASTWDRGRITGELF
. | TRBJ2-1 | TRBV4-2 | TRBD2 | ASSQDLRGLADNEQF
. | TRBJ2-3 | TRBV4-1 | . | ASSQVLSVSTDTQY
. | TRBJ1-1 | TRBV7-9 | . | ASSLEPARNTEAF
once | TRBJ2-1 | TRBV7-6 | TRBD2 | ASSLGTSGGYNEQF
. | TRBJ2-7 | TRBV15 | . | ATSRDYENRQY
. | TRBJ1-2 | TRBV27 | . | ASSFITGPNYGYT
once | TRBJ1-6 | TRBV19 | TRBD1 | ASSIDRDREYNSPLH
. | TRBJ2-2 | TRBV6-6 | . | ASTGSPVGELF
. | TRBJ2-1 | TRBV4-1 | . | ASSQDFRESYNEQF
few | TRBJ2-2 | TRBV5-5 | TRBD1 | ASSARQGEVTNTGELF
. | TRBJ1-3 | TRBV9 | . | ASSVGSTQATSGNTIY
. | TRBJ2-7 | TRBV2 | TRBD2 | ASDVGVAGVYEQY
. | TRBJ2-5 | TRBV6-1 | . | ASSESGPETQY
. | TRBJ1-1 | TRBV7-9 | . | ASKRGGDTEAF
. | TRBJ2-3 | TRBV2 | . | ASRVELARNTQY
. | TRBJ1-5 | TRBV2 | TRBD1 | ASSRDRDSNQPQH
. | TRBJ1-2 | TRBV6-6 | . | ASSYGLGNYGYT
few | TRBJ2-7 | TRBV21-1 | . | ASSKGPLTGYEQY
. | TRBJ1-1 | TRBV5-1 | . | ASSPRGTMNTEAF
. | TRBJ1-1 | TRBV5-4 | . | ASSLAEGTEAF
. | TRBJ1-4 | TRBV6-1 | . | ATHRAFNEKLF
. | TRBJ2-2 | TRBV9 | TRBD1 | ASSKGQGRTGELF
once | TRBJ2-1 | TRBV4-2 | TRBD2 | ASSQKAGGLGEQF
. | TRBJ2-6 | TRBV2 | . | ARIDQGTGSGANVLT
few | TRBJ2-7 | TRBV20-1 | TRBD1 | SVPGQGG
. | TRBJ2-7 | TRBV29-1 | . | SVVVVNLGEQY
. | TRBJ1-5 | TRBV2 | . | ASSGRGRYSNQPQH
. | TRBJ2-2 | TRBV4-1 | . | ASSQDVGENTGELF
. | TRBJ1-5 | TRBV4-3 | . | ASSQAHSNQPQH
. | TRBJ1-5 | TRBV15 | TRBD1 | ATSRATSTGTGRQPQH
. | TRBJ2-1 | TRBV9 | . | ASSVGPGANEQF
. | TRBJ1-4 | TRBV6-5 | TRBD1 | ATKTGINEKLF
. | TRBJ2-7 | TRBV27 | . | ASSLSPVDEQY
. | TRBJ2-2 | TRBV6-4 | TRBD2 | ASSDSAGGPGELF
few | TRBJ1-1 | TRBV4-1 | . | ASSQDPGQRNTEAF
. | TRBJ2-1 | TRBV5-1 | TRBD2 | ASSLLAGGPNEQF
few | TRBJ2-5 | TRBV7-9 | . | ASSSRRAQETQY